The 32 T cell receptor beta chains below come from one sample, sequenced in a study of blood T cell repertoires in COVID-19. Method: immunoSEQ multiplex PCR; TCRdb's copy keeps in-frame clones and lacks some. This sample has around 480,000 clones, with around 88% found just once. Sequencing used peripheral blood. The receptors were gathered from a woman between 45 and 65 years old with COVID-19, enrolled during active disease.

Comments on this clone: The junction and the germline gene differ at one end; a read error may be behind it. The genes are TRBV5-1 and TRBJ2-7; D ambiguous. This CDR3 is built from 14 residues. Germline CDR1 reads SGHRS; CDR2 reads YFSETQ. In DNA, the CDR3 is TGCGCCAGCAGCTTGGGACCCAGTGCCCCACTACCCGACTTC. Its protein is CASSLGPSAPLPDF.

The chain links TRBV10-1 to TRBJ2-1, with 10 bases lining up with TRBD1. J lost 6 bases, V lost 4 bases, and 9 bases had no gene match. The CDR3 sequence is 16 residues long. Germline-derived CDR1 and CDR2 are WNHNN and SYGVQD (reference sequence). The CDR3 region is CASSGHRDRGFNEQFF. The CDR3 coding sequence is TGCGCCAGCAGTGGACACCGGGACAGGGGCTTCAATGAGCAGTTCTTC.

V is TRBV19 and J is TRBJ1-1; D gene ambiguous. The germline V and J ends were trimmed by 7 bases and 1 base, with 7 bases remaining between them. Germline V gene data show CDR1 as LNHDA and CDR2 as SQIVND (reference sequence). CDR3 length: 12 residues. The CDR3: CASNAGNTEAFF. DNA for the CDR3: TGTGCCAGTAATGCAGGGAACACTGAAGCTTTCTTT.

This chain connects TRBV10-3 to TRBJ2-1, with D possibly matching TRBD2 (6 bases). The V and J ends lost 8 bases and 0 bases respectively, with 11 bases between them. Germline lookup yields CDR1 ENHRY and CDR2 SYGVKD. CDR3 length: 14 amino acids. CDR3 sequence: CAIRAGSSYNEQFF. In nucleotides, the CDR3 is TGTGCCATCCGCGCGGGGAGCTCCTACAATGAGCAGTTCTTC.

In the case of this clone: This could be a read error, since a much larger clone is one nucleotide away. The chain joins TRBV6-5 to TRBJ1-1, with D possibly matching TRBD1 (6 bases). The V gene's germline CDR1 is MNHEY and CDR2 SVGAGI. This CDR3 has 14 amino acids. V was clipped by 6 bases and J by 0 bases, with 11 bases between them. The chain's CDR3 is CASSLGHLNTEAFF. In DNA form, the CDR3 reads TGTGCCAGCAGCTTGGGACACCTGAACACTGAAGCTTTCTTT.

This clone appeared a few times. Within the sample, other DNA sequences also encode this same CDR3. In nucleotides, the CDR3 is TGTGCCAGTAGTGCACAGAGAGCTAACTATGGCTACACCTTC. Translating it yields CASSAQRANYGYTF. V usage is TRBV19 and J usage is TRBJ1-2; D unclear. Trimming stripped 5 bases from V and 0 bases from J, with 10 bases between. The CDR3 is 14 residues long. CDR1 is LNHDA and CDR2 is SQIVND in the germline V gene (reference sequence). Using reference TRBV19 and TRBJ1-2 for the parts outside the CDR3, the full variable domain is DGGITQSPKYLFRKEGQNVTLSCEQNLNHDAMYWYRQDPGQGLRLIYYSQIVNDFQKGDIAEGYSVSREKKESFPLTVTSAQKNPTAFYLCASSAQRANYGYTFGSGTRLTVV.

The rearrangement joins TRBV5-1 to TRBJ2-5, with D possibly matching TRBD1 (5 bases). CDR3 length: 14 amino acids. Trimming stripped 1 base from V and 3 bases from J, with 10 bases between. CDR1 and CDR2 (germline): SGHRS, YFSETQ. CDR3: CASSLFLQEETQYF. CDR3 nucleotide sequence: TGCGCCAGCAGCTTGTTCCTACAGGAAGAGACCCAGTACTTC. The variable domain in full, completed from reference TRBV5-1 and TRBJ2-5, reads KAGVTQTPRYLIKTRGQQVTLSCSPISGHRSVSWYQQTPGQGLQFLFEYFSETQRNKGNFPGRFSGRQFSNSRSEMNVSTLELGDSALYLCASSLFLQEETQYFGPGTRLLVL.

The chain employs TRBV30 and TRBJ1-5; TRBD1 aligns across 7 bases. Germline-derived CDR1 and CDR2 are GTSNPN and SVGIG (reference sequence). This CDR3 comprises 13 residues. V lost 3 bases, J lost 7 bases, and 6 bases stayed unmatched. CDR3 sequence reads: CAWSIGGDQPQHF. CDR3 DNA: TGTGCCTGGAGCATAGGGGGCGACCAGCCCCAGCATTTT.

The genes are TRBV5-1 and TRBJ1-1, with a tentative D call TRBD1 (6 bases). Germline CDR1 is SGHRS and CDR2 is YFSETQ. The CDR3 is made up of 15 amino acids. V was pared by 0 bases and J by 4 bases, with 13 bases between. The CDR3 region is CASSLAENRVTEAFF. For the CDR3, the DNA is TGCGCCAGCAGCTTGGCCGAGAACAGGGTCACTGAAGCTTTCTTT.

The chain links TRBV18 to TRBJ1-2; TRBD1 matches at 7 bases. V shed 8 bases, J shed 4 bases, and the junction held 16 bases outside the gene matches. CDR3 length: 16 residues. CDR1 and CDR2 (germline): KGHSH, LQKENI. This chain's CDR3 is CASRSYSPGQSYGYTF. CDR3 in DNA: TGTGCCAGCCGCTCGTACAGTCCGGGACAGAGCTATGGCTACACCTTC.

The rearrangement joins TRBV13 to TRBJ1-2; a possible D gene is TRBD1 (6 bases). The CDR3 is 16 amino acids. The V end lost 0 bases, the J end lost 4 bases, and 15 bases lay between the germline ends. Germline CDR1 reads PRHDT; CDR2 reads FYEKMQ (reference sequence). The CDR3 region is CASSLGRTAATYGYTF. The CDR3 DNA sequence: TGTGCCAGCAGCTTAGGCCGGACAGCTGCTACCTATGGCTACACCTTC.

CDR3 DNA sequence: TGTGCCAGCACCGAGACAGGGGACGGTGGCTACACCTTC. Amino acid sequence: CASTETGDGGYTF. The rearrangement links TRBV9 to TRBJ1-2; 8 nucleotides match TRBD1. Per the germline V gene, CDR1 is SGDLS and CDR2 is YYNGEE. V was pared by 6 bases and J by 7 bases, with 8 bases of the junction left unmatched. CDR3 size: 13 residues.

In DNA, the CDR3 is TGTGCCAGCAGCGGGATCGGACAGGGGAGGCATGGCTACACCTTC. Its translation: CASSGIGQGRHGYTF. This chain links TRBV9 with TRBJ1-2; the match to TRBD1 covers 9 bases. Germline V lookup: CDR1 SGDLS, CDR2 YYNGEE. The CDR3 is 15 amino acids. V lost 3 bases, J lost 6 bases, and 9 bases stayed unmatched.

The chain employs TRBV12-5 and TRBJ1-5; 12 nucleotides match TRBD1. CDR3 length: 19 residues. Germline V CDR1 and CDR2: LGHNT, FRNRAP. The junction had 14 bases not matched to a gene; V was cut back by 6 bases and J by 2 bases. As DNA, the CDR3 is TGTGCTAGTGGCAATGGGGACAGGGGGCTCCTTCTGGGCAATCAGCCCCAGCATTTT. Protein: CASGNGDRGLLLGNQPQHF.

This chain uses TRBV29-1 with TRBJ1-1; 9 bases match TRBD1. Germline-derived CDR1 and CDR2 are SQVTM and ANQGSEA. This CDR3 comprises 16 residues. Trimming at V came to 7 bases and at J to 0 bases, leaving 12 bases not matched to a gene. Here the CDR3 reads CSAIDRGNVLNTEAFF. CDR3 nucleotides: TGCAGCGCCATCGACAGGGGGAACGTTTTGAACACTGAAGCTTTCTTT.

This clone showed up just a few times. The chain employs TRBV7-8 and TRBJ1-6; 9 positions match TRBD1. CDR1 SGHVS and CDR2 FQNEAQ come from the germline V gene. Germline trimming cut 3 bases from V and 13 bases from J; bases unmatched to any gene: 7. This CDR3 has 14 residues. CDR3 coding DNA: TGTGCCAGCAGCTTCACGACAGGGGGTGAGCCCCTCCACTTT. This encodes CASSFTTGGEPLHF.

This chain joins TRBV6-6 and TRBJ1-1; TRBD1 matches 7 bases. The CDR3 covers 15 residues. The junction had 11 bases not matched to a gene; V was cut back by 6 bases and J by 4 bases. The germline CDR1 and CDR2 sequences are MNHNY and SVGAGI (reference sequence). The CDR3 nucleotides read TGTGCCAGCAGCGGATCGACAGGGCTTGGCACTGAAGCTTTCTTT. This sequence encodes CASSGSTGLGTEAFF.

The rearrangement uses TRBV20-1 and TRBJ2-1, with D perhaps matching TRBD2 (5 bases). V was cut by 3 bases and J by 0 bases, with 6 bases left in between. CDR1 DFQATT and CDR2 SNEGSKA come from the germline V gene (reference sequence). The length of the CDR3 is 13 residues. As DNA, the CDR3 is TGCAGTGCTAGTGGGAGCTCCTACAATGAGCAGTTCTTC. Its translation: CSASGSSYNEQFF.

V and J are TRBV25-1 and TRBJ2-2; unclear D gene. Trimming removed 1 base at V and 6 bases at J, with 3 bases between. Germline V gives CDR1 MGHDK, CDR2 SYGVNS. The CDR3 length is 12 residues. Here the CDR3 reads CASSEFAGELFF. CDR3 sequence (DNA): TGTGCCAGCAGTGAATTCGCCGGGGAGCTGTTTTTT.

CDR3 bases: TGTGCCAGCAGCTTAAAACAGCAGAACACTGAAGCTTTCTTT. It codes for CASSLKQQNTEAFF. V gene TRBV7-3 combines with J gene TRBJ1-1; D unresolved. The CDR3 runs to 14 residues. Germline V gene sequence: CDR1 SGHTA, CDR2 FQGTGA. Trimming left V 1 base short and J 1 base short, with 7 bases between.

The genes are TRBV18 and TRBJ2-5; 7 nucleotides agree with TRBD1. Germline V gene sequence: CDR1 KGHSH, CDR2 LQKENI. The CDR3 runs 16 residues. After removal of 0 bases from V and 2 bases from J, the junction contained 6 bases not matched to a gene. CDR3 region: CASSPPLAGGQETQYF. The CDR3 region has the DNA TGTGCCAGCTCACCACCTTTGGCAGGGGGTCAAGAGACCCAGTACTTC.

The rearrangement links TRBV10-3 to TRBJ1-5; D gene ambiguous. Trimming left V 0 bases short and J 7 bases short, with 16 bases between. Germline CDR1 is ENHRY and CDR2 is SYGVKD. The CDR3 runs 16 residues. The CDR3 reads CAISESLLAAGQPQHF. In nucleotides, the CDR3 is TGTGCCATCAGTGAGTCCCTCTTGGCAGCGGGGCAGCCCCAGCATTTT.

This chain connects TRBV19 to TRBJ1-1, with D perhaps TRBD1 (6 bases). The CDR3 length is 16 residues. Germline CDR1 reads LNHDA; CDR2 reads SQIVND (reference sequence). Trimming removed 4 bases at V and 0 bases at J, with 15 bases between. CDR3 in DNA: TGTGCCAGTAGTACTCCCCAGGGGCTTCTGAACACTGAAGCTTTCTTT. This encodes CASSTPQGLLNTEAFF.

The chain combines TRBV5-1 with TRBJ2-3; the match to TRBD1 covers 9 bases. V lost 4 bases, J lost 2 bases, and 11 bases stayed unmatched. This CDR3 has 17 residues. Germline CDR1 and CDR2: SGHRS and YFSETQ. The CDR3 loop is CASSPGQGGPYTDTQYF. CDR3 nucleotide sequence: TGCGCCAGCAGCCCGGGACAGGGTGGACCCTACACAGATACGCAGTATTTT.

The J gene is TRBJ1-1, the V gene TRBV9; 7 nucleotides match TRBD1. CDR3 length: 10 amino acids. The V gene end was trimmed by 4 bases and the J gene end by 10 bases; junction bases not matched to a gene: 1. The germline gives CDR1 SGDLS, CDR2 YYNGEE. Here the CDR3 DNA reads TGTGCCAGCAGCCGGACAGGAGCTTTCTTT. This gives the protein CASSRTGAFF.

V is TRBV19 and J is TRBJ1-1; a possible D gene is TRBD1 (6 bases). Germline values: CDR1 LNHDA, CDR2 SQIVND (reference sequence). V was cut by 7 bases and J by 1 base, with 16 bases left in between. The CDR3 is 15 residues long. Here the CDR3 reads CASKATGSPNTEAFF. In DNA, the CDR3 is TGTGCCAGTAAGGCGACAGGTAGCCCGAACACTGAAGCTTTCTTT.

This chain joins TRBV20-1 and TRBJ2-1; TRBD2 is a possible D gene (6 bases). Germline lookup yields CDR1 DFQATT and CDR2 SNEGSKA (reference sequence). V lost 5 bases and J lost 8, with 10 bases in between. This CDR3 region has 11 residues. The CDR3 DNA reads as TGCAGTGCTGGCGGGGTTGATGAGCAGTTCTTC. Translated: CSAGGVDEQFF.

This chain joins TRBV3-1 (or the pseudogene TRBV3-2) and TRBJ2-7; 8 nucleotides agree with TRBD1. The germline gives CDR1 LGHDT, CDR2 YNNKEL (reference sequence). The CDR3 totals 17 residues. Germline trimming cut 5 bases from V and 3 bases from J; bases unmatched to any gene: 15. CDR3 in amino acids: CASSLTPNRGAGYEQYF. The CDR3 nucleotides are TGTGCCAGCAGCTTAACCCCGAACAGGGGGGCGGGCTACGAGCAGTACTTC.

The chain joins TRBV29-1 to TRBJ1-1, with 9 bases lining up with TRBD1. The CDR3 consists of 13 residues. After removal of 2 bases from V and 7 bases from J, the junction contained 5 bases not matched to a gene. CDR1 is SQVTM and CDR2 is ANQGSEA in the germline V gene. The CDR3 DNA follows: TGCAGCGTTGAAACTGGGACAGGGAATGAAGCTTTCTTT. Amino acids: CSVETGTGNEAFF. Filled out from reference TRBV29-1 and TRBJ1-1, the complete variable domain reads SAVISQKPSRDICQRGTSLTIQCQVDSQVTMMFWYRQQPGQSLTLIATANQGSEATYESGFVIDKFPISRPNLTFSTLTVSNMSPEDSSIYLCSVETGTGNEAFFGQGTRLTVV.

The V and J genes are TRBV6-1 and TRBJ2-2; possibly TRBD1 for D (6 bases). The CDR3 has 15 residues. The germline V gene encodes CDR1 MNHNS and CDR2 SASEGT. V lost 1 base, J lost 4 bases, and 10 bases lay in between. The CDR3 DNA follows: TGTGCCAGCAGTGAAGAACAGGGCCCCACCGGGGAGCTGTTTTTT. Amino acid sequence: CASSEEQGPTGELFF.

The chain couples TRBV5-5 to TRBJ2-5, with D tentatively TRBD2 (5 bases). V dropped 5 bases and J dropped 1 base, with 15 bases sitting between them. CDR1 SGHKS and CDR2 YYEKEE come from the germline V gene (reference sequence). This CDR3 has 15 amino acids. CDR3 nucleotides: TGTGCCAGCAGTCCGTCAGCAGGACTCCAAGAGACCCAGTACTTC. It codes for CASSPSAGLQETQYF.

The chain uses TRBV28 and TRBJ2-1, with 7 nucleotides matching TRBD1. The germline V gene encodes CDR1 MDHEN and CDR2 SYDVKM. The CDR3 extends over 14 amino acids. The ends lost 5 bases at V and 6 bases at J; junction bases unmatched: 7. The CDR3 reads CASSPWDRGNEQFF. The CDR3 DNA reads as TGTGCCAGCAGTCCCTGGGACAGAGGCAATGAGCAGTTCTTC.